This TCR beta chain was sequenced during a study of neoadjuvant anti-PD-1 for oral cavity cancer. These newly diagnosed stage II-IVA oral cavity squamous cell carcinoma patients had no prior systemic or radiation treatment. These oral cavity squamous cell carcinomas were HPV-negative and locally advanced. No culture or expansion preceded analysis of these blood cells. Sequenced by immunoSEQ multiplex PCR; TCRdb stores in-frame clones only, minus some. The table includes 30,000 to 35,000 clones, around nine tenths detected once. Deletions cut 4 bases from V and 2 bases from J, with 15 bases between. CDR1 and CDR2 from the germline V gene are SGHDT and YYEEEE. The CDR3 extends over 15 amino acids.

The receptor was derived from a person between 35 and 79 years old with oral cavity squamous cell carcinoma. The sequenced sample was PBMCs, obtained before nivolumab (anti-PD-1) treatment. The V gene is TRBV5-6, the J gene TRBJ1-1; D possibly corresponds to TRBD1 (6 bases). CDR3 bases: TGTGCCAGCAGCCGGTACAGGGCCTCAAACACTGAAGCTTTCTTT. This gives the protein CASSRYRASNTEAFF.